This TCR beta chain is from a study of vaccination and CD4 T cells after COVID-19. Study in general: Following dose two, a median about 65 days (range 14 to 241) passed before post-vaccine samples were taken.

Notes on this clonotype: No antigen is known for it.

Oncomine TCR Beta short-read sequencing was applied to DNA from cultured CD4+ T cells. TCRdb reprocessed the PCR reads via MiXCR and lists one record per CDR3 protein. Of approximately 12,000 distinct CDR3 sequences listed, about 61% are singletons. Regarding treatment: roughly 10-day PBMC culture with coronavirus spike peptide pools or control peptides (ViraFEST assay). The material sequenced was CD4+ T cells from blood, cultured in vitro. The origin of this receptor is a human donor who had recovered from COVID-19.

The CDR3 protein is CSASGPNRADTQYF. Here the CDR3 DNA reads TGCAGTGCTAGCGGCCCAAACAGGGCAGATACGCAGTATTTT. The genes are TRBV20-1 and TRBJ2-3, with TRBD1 as a possible D gene (6 bases). Germline-derived CDR1 and CDR2 are DFQATT and SNEGSKA (reference sequence). The CDR3 is 14 residues long. V lost 3 bases, J lost 4 bases, and 14 bases lay in between.